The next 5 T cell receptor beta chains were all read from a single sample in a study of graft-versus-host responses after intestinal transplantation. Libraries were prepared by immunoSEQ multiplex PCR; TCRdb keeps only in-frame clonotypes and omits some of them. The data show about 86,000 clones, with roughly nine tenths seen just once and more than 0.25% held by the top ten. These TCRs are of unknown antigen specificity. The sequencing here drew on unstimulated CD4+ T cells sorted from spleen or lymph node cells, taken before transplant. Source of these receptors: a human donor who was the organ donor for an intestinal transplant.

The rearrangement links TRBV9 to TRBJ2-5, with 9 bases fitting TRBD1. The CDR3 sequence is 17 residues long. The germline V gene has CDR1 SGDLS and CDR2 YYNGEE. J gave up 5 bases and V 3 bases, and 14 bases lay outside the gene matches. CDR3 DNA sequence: TGTGCCAGCAGCGCCCAACAGGGGGCGGTGAGTCGGGAGACCCAGTACTTC. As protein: CASSAQQGAVSRETQYF.

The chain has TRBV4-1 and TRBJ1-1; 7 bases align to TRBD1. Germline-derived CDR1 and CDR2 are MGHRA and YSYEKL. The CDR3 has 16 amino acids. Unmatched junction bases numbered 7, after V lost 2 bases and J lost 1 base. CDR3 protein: CASSQKVGTENTEAFF. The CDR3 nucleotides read TGCGCCAGCAGCCAAAAGGTAGGGACAGAGAACACTGAAGCTTTCTTT.

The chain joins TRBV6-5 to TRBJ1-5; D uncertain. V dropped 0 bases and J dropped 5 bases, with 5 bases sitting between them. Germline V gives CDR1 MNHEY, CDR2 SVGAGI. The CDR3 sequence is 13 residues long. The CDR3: CASSYSGHQPQHF. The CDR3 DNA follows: TGTGCCAGCAGTTACTCGGGCCATCAGCCCCAGCATTTT.

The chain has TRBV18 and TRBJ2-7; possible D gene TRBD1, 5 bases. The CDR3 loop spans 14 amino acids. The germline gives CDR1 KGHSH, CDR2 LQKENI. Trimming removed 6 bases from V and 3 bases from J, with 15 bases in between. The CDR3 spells CASSPGPTDYEQYF. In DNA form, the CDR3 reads TGTGCCAGCTCCCCCGGACCGACAGACTACGAGCAGTACTTC.

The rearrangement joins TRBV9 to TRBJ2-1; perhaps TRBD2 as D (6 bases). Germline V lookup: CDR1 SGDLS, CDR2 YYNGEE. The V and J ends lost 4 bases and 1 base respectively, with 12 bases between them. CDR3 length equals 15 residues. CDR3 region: CASSPDGGSYNEQFF. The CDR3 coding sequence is TGTGCCAGCAGCCCCGACGGGGGATCCTACAATGAGCAGTTCTTC.